Included here is one T cell receptor (beta chain) sequence, with context. Per the original methods: For nucleated cells, counts were estimated from reference gene primer amplification. Clones were read by immunoSEQ multiplex PCR, and TCRdb kept only the in-frame ones, dropping some. The V and J calls and the clone size are those of that table, but D and trimming were determined from the DNA. The table includes 150,000 to 200,000 clones, around 86% detected once. Germline assignment: CDR1 PRHDT and CDR2 FYEKMQ (reference sequence). V was trimmed by 2 bases and J by 7 bases, leaving 8 bases between them. This CDR3 is built from 12 residues. This specimen belongs to a study of blood T cell repertoires in COVID-19. Study details: The United States, Italy and Spain supplied acute and convalescent COVID-19 samples. In each case, the material was cDNA or gDNA derived from T cells, B-cell-depleted T cells, or PBMCs.

V is TRBV13 and J is TRBJ1-2; D is undetermined. This sequence originates from a man aged 18 to 29 with acute or convalescent COVID-19. Sequencing input: peripheral blood. The CDR3 sequence: CASSLSRGGYTF. CDR3 coding DNA: TGTGCCAGCAGCTTAAGTAGAGGTGGCTACACCTTC.